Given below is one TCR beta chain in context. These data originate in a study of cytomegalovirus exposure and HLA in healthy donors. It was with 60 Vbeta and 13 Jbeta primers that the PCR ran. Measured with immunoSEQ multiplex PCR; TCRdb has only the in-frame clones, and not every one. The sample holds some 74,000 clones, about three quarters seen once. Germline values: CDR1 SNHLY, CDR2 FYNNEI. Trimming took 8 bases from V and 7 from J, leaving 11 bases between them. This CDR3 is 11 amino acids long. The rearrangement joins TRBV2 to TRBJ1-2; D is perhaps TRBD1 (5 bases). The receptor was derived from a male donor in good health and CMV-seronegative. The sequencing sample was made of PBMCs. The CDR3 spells CASGTRGGYTF. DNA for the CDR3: TGTGCCAGCGGGACTCGGGGTGGCTACACCTTC.